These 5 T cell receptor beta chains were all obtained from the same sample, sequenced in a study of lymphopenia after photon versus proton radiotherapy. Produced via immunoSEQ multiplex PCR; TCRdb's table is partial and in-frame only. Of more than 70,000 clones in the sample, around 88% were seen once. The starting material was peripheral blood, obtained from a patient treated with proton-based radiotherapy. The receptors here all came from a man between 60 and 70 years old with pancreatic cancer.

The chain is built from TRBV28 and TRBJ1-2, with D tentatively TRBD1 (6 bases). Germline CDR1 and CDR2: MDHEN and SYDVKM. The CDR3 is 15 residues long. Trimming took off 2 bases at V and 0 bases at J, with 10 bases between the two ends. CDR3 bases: TGTGCCAGCAGTTTAGGACAGCCTACTAACTATGGCTACACCTTC. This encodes CASSLGQPTNYGYTF.

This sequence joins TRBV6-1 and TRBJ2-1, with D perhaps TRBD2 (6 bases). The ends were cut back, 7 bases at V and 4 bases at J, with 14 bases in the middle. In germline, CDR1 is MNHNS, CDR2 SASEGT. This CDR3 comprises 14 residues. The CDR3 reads CASTILRGYNEQFF. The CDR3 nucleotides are TGTGCCAGCACTATCTTACGGGGGTACAATGAGCAGTTCTTC.

CDR3 sequence reads: CASSPGRITDTQYF. CDR3 in DNA: TGTGCCAGCAGCCCGGGACGGATCACAGATACGCAGTATTTT. This chain joins TRBV6-6 and TRBJ2-3; the D gene could be TRBD1 or TRBD2 (5 bases each). Germline CDR1 and CDR2: MNHNY and SVGAGI (reference sequence). Between the trimmed V and J ends, which lost 6 bases and 2 bases, there was a span of 12 bases. The CDR3 is made up of 14 amino acids.

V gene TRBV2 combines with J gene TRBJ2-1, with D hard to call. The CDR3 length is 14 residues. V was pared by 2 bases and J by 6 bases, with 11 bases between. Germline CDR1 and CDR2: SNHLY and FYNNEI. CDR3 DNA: TGTGCCAGCAGTGAACAGCAGGATCTCAATGAGCAGTTCTTC. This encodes CASSEQQDLNEQFF.

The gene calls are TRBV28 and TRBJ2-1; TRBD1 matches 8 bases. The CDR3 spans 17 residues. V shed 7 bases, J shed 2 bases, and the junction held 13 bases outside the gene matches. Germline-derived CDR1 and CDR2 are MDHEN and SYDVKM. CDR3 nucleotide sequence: TGTGCCAGCACCAACAGGGGGTGGGACACCGCCTACAATGAGCAGTTCTTC. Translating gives CASTNRGWDTAYNEQFF. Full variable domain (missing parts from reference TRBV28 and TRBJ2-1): DVKVTQSSRYLVKRTGEKVFLECVQDMDHENMFWYRQDPGLGLRLIYFSYDVKMKEKGDIPEGYSVSREKKERFSLILESASTNQTSMYLCASTNRGWDTAYNEQFFGPGTRLTVL.